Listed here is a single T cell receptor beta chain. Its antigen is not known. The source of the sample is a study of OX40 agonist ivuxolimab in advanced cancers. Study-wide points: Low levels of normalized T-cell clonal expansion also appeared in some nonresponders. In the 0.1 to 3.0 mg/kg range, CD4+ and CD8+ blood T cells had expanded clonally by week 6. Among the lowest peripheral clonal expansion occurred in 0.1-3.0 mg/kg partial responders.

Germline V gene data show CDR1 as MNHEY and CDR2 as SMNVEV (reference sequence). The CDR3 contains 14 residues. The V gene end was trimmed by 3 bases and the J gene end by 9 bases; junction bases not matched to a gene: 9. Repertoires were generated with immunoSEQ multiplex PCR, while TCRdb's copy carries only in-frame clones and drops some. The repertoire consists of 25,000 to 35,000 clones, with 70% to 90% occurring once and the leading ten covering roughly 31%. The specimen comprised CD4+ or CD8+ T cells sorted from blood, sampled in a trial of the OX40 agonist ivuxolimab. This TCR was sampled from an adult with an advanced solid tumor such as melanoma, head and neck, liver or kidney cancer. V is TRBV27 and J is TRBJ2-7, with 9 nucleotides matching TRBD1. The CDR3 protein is CASSLGSQGAGQYF. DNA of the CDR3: TGTGCCAGCAGTTTGGGGTCACAGGGGGCCGGGCAGTACTTC.